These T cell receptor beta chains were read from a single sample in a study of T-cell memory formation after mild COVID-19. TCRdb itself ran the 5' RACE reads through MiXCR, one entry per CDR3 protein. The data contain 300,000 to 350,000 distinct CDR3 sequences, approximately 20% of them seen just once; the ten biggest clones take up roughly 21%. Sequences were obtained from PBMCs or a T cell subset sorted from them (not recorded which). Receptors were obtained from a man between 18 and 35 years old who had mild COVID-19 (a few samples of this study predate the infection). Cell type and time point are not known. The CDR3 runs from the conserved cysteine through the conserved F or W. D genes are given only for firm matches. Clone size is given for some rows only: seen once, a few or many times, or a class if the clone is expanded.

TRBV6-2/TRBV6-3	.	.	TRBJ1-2	CASSLALGDGYTF	TGTGCCAGCAGTCTGGCCCTCGGGGATGGCTACACCTTC
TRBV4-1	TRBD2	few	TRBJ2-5	CASSQVRGGAGETQYF	TGCGCCAGCAGCCAAGTTCGCGGGGGGGCCGGGGAGACCCAGTACTTC
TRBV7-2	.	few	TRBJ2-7	CASSLEAAQYF	TGTGCCAGCAGCTTAGAGGCGGCGCAGTACTTC
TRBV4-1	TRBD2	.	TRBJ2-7	CASSQAGTTYEQYF	TGCGCCAGCAGCCAGGCCGGGACTACCTACGAGCAGTACTTC
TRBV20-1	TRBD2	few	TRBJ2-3	CSSGGGSDTQYF	TGCAGTAGCGGGGGGGGTTCAGATACGCAGTATTTT
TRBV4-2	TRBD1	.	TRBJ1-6	CASSLDRVGSPLHF	TGTGCCAGCAGCCTCGACAGGGTTGGGTCACCCCTCCACTTT
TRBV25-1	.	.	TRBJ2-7	CASSVSTVNEQYF	TGTGCCAGCAGTGTTTCGACGGTCAACGAGCAGTACTTC
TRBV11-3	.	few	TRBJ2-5	CASSRGPQQETQYF	TGTGCCAGCAGCAGGGGCCCGCAGCAAGAGACCCAGTACTTC
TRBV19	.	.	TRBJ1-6	CASSISLAESPLHF	TGTGCCAGTAGTATAAGCTTGGCAGAATCACCCCTCCACTTT
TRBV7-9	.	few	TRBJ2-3	CASSPLQRGTDTQYF	TGTGCCAGCAGCCCCCTGCAGCGAGGCACAGATACGCAGTATTTT
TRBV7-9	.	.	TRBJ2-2	CASSRVGGTGELFF	TGTGCCAGCAGCCGCGTTGGGGGCACCGGGGAGCTGTTTTTT
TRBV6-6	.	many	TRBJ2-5	CASSSGEETQYF	TGTGCCAGCAGCTCCGGGGAAGAGACCCAGTACTTC
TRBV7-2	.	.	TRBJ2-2	CASSFRQPNTGELFF	TGTGCCAGCAGCTTCCGACAGCCGAACACCGGGGAGCTGTTTTTT
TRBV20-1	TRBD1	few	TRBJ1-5	CSAVRQGDQPQHF	TGCAGTGCTGTACGACAGGGGGATCAGCCCCAGCATTTT
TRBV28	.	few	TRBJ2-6	CASSFDRSSGANVLTF	TGTGCCAGCAGTTTCGACAGATCCTCTGGGGCCAACGTCCTGACTTTC
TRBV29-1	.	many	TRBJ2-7	CSVEVADYEQYF	TGCAGCGTTGAAGTAGCCGACTACGAGCAGTACTTC
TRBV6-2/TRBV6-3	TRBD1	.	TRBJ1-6	CASRTDRAPGGSPLHF	TGTGCCAGCAGAACTGACAGGGCGCCGGGGGGGTCACCCCTCCACTTT
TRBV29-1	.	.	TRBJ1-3	CSGAGTGISGNTIYF	TGCAGCGGGGCCGGGACGGGGATCTCTGGAAACACCATATATTTT
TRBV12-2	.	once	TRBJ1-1	CASRLEGIRTGSGRMNTEAFF	TGTGCAAGTCGCTTAGAGGGAATCCGGACGGGGTCAGGGAGGATGAACACTGAAGCTTTCTTT
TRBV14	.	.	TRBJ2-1	CASSHSPRDPEQFF	TGTGCCAGCAGCCACAGCCCCCGGGACCCCGAGCAGTTCTTC
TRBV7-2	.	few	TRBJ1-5	CASSPDSSQPQHF	TGTGCCAGCAGCCCAGACTCAAGTCAGCCCCAGCATTTT
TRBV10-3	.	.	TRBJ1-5	CAISEMQPDGNQPQHF	TGTGCCATCAGTGAGATGCAGCCTGATGGCAATCAGCCCCAGCATTTT
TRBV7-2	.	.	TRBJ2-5	CATQPGRQETQYF	TGTGCCACCCAGCCTGGGCGTCAAGAGACCCAGTACTTC
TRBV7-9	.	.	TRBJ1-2	CASSGYRAHYGYTF	TGTGCCAGCAGCGGCTACAGGGCCCACTATGGCTACACCTTC
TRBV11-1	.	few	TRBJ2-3	CASSFGLTGPDTQYF	TGTGCCAGCAGCTTCGGTCTCACCGGCCCAGATACGCAGTATTTT